This TCR beta chain was found in a study of T cell responses to AZD1222 COVID-19 vaccine. CDR1 is SGDLS and CDR2 is YYNGEE in the germline V gene. Trimming shortened V by 4 bases and J by 8 bases, and 15 bases separated the two germline ends. The CDR3 consists of 14 residues. Study-wide results and limits: Clonal diversity was possibly underestimated, and white British individuals and females predominated among donors. Mapped onto spike, vaccine-associated CD4 TCRs spanned it and were dominant at 160-218 and 743-854.

Libraries were prepared by immunoSEQ multiplex PCR; TCRdb keeps only in-frame clonotypes and omits some of them. The sample has 200,000 or so clones, about 93% seen once; the top ten hold more than 0.8%. Remarks on this clone: Its antigen is unknown.

The rearrangement links TRBV9 to TRBJ1-4, with D perhaps matching TRBD1 (5 bases). Sample: peripheral blood, taken 28 days after the second AZD1222 dose. This receptor was taken from an adult who received the AZD1222 COVID-19 vaccine. The CDR3 here is CASSPSGGVEKLFF. CDR3 nucleotide sequence: TGTGCCAGCAGCCCTTCGGGGGGTGTCGAAAAACTGTTTTTT. Full variable domain (rest looked up from reference TRBV9 and TRBJ1-4): DSGVTQTPKHLITATGQRVTLRCSPRSGDLSVYWYQQSLDQGLQFLIQYYNGEERAKGNILERFSAQQFPDLHSELNLSSLELGDSALYFCASSPSGGVEKLFFGSGTQLSVL.